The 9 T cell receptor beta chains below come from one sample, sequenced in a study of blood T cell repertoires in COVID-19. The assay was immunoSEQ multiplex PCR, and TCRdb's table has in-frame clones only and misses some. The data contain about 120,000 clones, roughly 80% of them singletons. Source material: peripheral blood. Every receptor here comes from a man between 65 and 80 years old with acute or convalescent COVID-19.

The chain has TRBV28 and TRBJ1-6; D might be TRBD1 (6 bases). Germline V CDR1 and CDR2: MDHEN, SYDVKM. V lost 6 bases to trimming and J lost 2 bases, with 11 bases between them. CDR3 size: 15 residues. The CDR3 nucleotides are TGTGCCAGCAGCCCGACAGGTGCCTATAATTCACCCCTCCACTTT. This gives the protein CASSPTGAYNSPLHF.

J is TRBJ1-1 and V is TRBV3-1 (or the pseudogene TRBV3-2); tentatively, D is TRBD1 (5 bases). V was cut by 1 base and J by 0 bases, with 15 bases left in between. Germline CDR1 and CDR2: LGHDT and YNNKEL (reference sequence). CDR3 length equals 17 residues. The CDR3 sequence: CASSQGQLLLVNTEAFF. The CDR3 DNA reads TGTGCCAGCAGCCAAGGACAGTTACTCCTGGTGAACACTGAAGCTTTCTTT.

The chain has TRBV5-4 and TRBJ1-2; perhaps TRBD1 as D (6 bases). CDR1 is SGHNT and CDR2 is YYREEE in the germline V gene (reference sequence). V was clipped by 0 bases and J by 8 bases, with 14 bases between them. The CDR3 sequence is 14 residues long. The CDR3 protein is CASSLDQGSGGYTF. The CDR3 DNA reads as TGTGCCAGCAGCTTGGATCAGGGGTCGGGCGGCTACACCTTC.

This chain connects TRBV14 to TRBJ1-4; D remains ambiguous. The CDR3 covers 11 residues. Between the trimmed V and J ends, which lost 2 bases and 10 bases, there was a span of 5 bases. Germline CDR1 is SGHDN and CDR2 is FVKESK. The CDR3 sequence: CASSQTGKLFF. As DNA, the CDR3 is TGTGCCAGCAGCCAAACCGGAAAACTGTTTTTT.

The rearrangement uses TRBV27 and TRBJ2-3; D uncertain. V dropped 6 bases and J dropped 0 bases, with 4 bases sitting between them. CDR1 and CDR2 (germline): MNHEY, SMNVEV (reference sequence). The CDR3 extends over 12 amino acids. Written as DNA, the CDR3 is TGTGCCAGCAGCCAGAGCACAGATACGCAGTATTTT. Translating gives CASSQSTDTQYF.

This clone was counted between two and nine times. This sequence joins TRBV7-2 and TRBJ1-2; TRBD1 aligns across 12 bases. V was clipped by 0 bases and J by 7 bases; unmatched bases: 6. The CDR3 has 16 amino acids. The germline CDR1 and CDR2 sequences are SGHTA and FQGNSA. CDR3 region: CASSLAPWDRGLGYTF. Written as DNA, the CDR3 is TGTGCCAGCAGCTTAGCCCCTTGGGACAGGGGGCTTGGCTACACCTTC.

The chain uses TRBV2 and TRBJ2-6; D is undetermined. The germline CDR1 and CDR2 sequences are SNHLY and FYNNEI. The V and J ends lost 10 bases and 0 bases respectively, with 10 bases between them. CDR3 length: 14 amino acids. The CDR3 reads CAIMPGSGANVLTF. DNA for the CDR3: TGTGCCATCATGCCGGGCTCTGGGGCCAACGTCCTGACTTTC.

The CDR3 reads CASSGGLAGGELFF. In nucleotides, the CDR3 is TGCGCCAGCAGCGGGGGACTAGCGGGAGGGGAGCTGTTTTTT. J is TRBJ2-2 and V is TRBV5-1, with TRBD2 matching over 13 bases. Germline assignment: CDR1 SGHRS and CDR2 YFSETQ. This CDR3 is built from 14 residues. V was pared by 4 bases and J by 8 bases, with 2 bases of the junction left unmatched.

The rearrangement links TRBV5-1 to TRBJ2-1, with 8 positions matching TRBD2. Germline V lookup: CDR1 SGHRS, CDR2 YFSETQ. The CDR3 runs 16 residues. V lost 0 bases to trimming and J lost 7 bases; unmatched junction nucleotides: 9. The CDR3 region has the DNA TGCGCCAGCAGCTTGGGCGGAACCGGGGGGGCGAATGAGCAGTTCTTC. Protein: CASSLGGTGGANEQFF. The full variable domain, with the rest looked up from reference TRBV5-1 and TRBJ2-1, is KAGVTQTPRYLIKTRGQQVTLSCSPISGHRSVSWYQQTPGQGLQFLFEYFSETQRNKGNFPGRFSGRQFSNSRSEMNVSTLELGDSALYLCASSLGGTGGANEQFFGPGTRLTVL.